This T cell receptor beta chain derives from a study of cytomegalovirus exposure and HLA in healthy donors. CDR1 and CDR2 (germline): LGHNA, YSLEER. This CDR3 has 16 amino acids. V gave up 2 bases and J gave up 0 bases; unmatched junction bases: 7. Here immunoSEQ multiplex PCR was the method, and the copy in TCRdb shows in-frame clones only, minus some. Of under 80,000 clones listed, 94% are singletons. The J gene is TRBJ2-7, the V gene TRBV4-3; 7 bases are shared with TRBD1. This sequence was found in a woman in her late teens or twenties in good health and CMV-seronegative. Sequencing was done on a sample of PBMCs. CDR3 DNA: TGCGCCAGCAGCCAATTTCCGGGACAGAGCTCCTACGAGCAGTACTTC. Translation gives CASSQFPGQSSYEQYF.